This T cell receptor beta chain was sequenced during a study of T cells in Graves' hyperthyroidism and ophthalmopathy (dated by TCRdb to about 2019). General notes on the study: Peripheral blood samples were taken at the time of initial diagnosis, prior to any treatment. Once sampling was done, hyperthyroidism patients were given methimazole at a starting dose of 30 mg daily, whereas ophthalmopathy patients were given high-dose intravenous methylprednisolone. Thyroid tissue and blood T-cell repertoires from six Graves' hyperthyroidism patients were also compared in the study. Prospective prediction of ophthalmopathy was tested in an independent validation cohort consisting of fewer than 20 hyperthyroidism patients and some 16 patients who later progressed to ophthalmopathy. The 75 to 100 discovery patients were randomly split 7:3 into training and test sets. TCR V-J signatures able to tell the groups apart were searched for in a discovery cohort of some 97 patients, of whom under 45 had Graves' ophthalmopathy and about 60 had stable Graves' hyperthyroidism. TCR Vbeta CDR3 sequencing of 130 to 150 peripheral blood samples (roughly 43 ophthalmopathy, 75 or so hyperthyroidism and about 17 progressor patients) is reported in the paper.

Graves' hyperthyroidism was defined as stable when no progression to ophthalmopathy occurred over 18 months of follow-up. Hyperthyroidism patients were newly diagnosed, had a disease duration of under 2 months, and were aged 18 to 65 years. The study excluded patients with uncontrolled infections, other autoimmune diseases, pregnancy or lactation. Diagnoses were established on the basis of clinical symptoms, serum thyroxine and TRAb, thyroid ultrasound, and orbital computed tomography. Ficoll-Paque density gradient centrifugation was used to isolate PBMCs from about 10 ml of fresh peripheral blood. Total RNA was extracted using Trizol reagent, and RNA quality was assessed on an Agilent 2100 Bioanalyzer. TCR beta CDR3 regions were amplified from RNA transcripts. For the first round of RT-PCR on the TCR CDR3, the HTBI primer set was used together with the Qiagen OneStep RT-PCR kit. A second multiplex PCR round built the libraries, followed by size selection and purification. Sequencing of the libraries was done on an Illumina HiSeq2000 using paired-end 100 bp reads. The published analysis was carried out like this. Raw data were processed with SOAPnuke, discarding reads with adapters, uncalled bases, mean Phred below 15, or no exact constant-primer or identifier match. COPE v1.2.5 was used to merge high-quality paired reads, and clonotypes were defined as unique nucleotide sequences. MiTCR v1.1 was used to align clonotypes to the IMGT TRBV, TRBD and TRBJ reference segments. Analysis was restricted to V-J combinations with a frequency above 0.0001, which covered roughly 99% of repertoires. The TCS score was defined as the ratio of F50 (clonal expansion) to E x V (chaos), calculated using BLOSUM62-based TCRdist between CDR3 peptides within each V-J. Welch's t-statistics and random forest reduced around 550 V-J features to under 15, which were used in a naive Bayes classifier (R e1071). TCRdb reanalyzed the raw reads on its own, using fastp at Q25 for trimming and MiXCR for clone calling, and kept in-frame beta chains. Rows are unified per CDR3 protein, each entry keeping the most common DNA and genes. The V and J calls, along with clone size, are taken from TCRdb and not from the paper's own processing. The sample table lists under 250,000 distinct CDR3 sequences, about 15% of them with a count of one. The ten top clones hold roughly 49% of the sample.

Broad study findings and their caveats: In validation, the model predicted progression to ophthalmopathy with approximately 69% sensitivity and around 72% specificity, a median of approximately 6.5 months before onset. In cross-validation, a model built on a 13 V-J signature told ophthalmopathy apart from stable hyperthyroidism with about 90% sensitivity and approximately 81% specificity, and in testing the same model reached 80%/75%. Sample size was not statistically predetermined, and investigators were not blinded to group allocation. Blood samples also contained most of the expanded thyroid clonotypes (frequency above 0.001), which suggests that blood repertoires may reflect thyroid immune responses.

Ten or more counts support this clonotype. Which antigen it targets is not known. Qualities for individual bases were not recorded, and no much larger clone is one base off. V lost 2 bases and J lost 3 bases, and the count of bases not matched to a germline gene is 4. Taken from the germline V gene, the CDR1 and CDR2 loops are MNHEY and SVGAGI. Spanning cysteine to phenylalanine, the CDR3 consists of 15 amino acids. Only the CDR3 portion is preserved as DNA: 45 bases, with reading frame beginning at the first base. The sequencing sample was made of blood. The V and J segments used are TRBV6-5 and TRBJ2-1, with 7 bases matching TRBD1. The sequence derives from a woman in her forties or fifties with Graves' hyperthyroidism. The CDR3 region has the sequence CASSYLTGNYNEQFF. The DNA reads as follows: TGTGCCAGCAGTTACCTGACAGGGAACTACAATGAGCAGTTCTTC.